This T cell receptor (beta chain) was captured in a study of cytomegalovirus exposure and HLA in healthy donors. Overall study results and limits: The study labeled roughly 160 TCR beta chains cytomegalovirus-associated.

From germline, CDR1 is KGHSH and CDR2 LQKENI. The CDR3 sequence is 15 residues long. V shed 4 bases and J 1 base; nucleotides not matched to a gene: 6. Produced via immunoSEQ multiplex PCR; TCRdb's table is partial and in-frame only. Found here are over 55,000 clones, approximately 96% of them singletons; the top ten hold approximately 1%. As regards this clone: Antigen specificity is unknown.

This TCR derives from a man between 18 and 35 years old in good health and CMV-seronegative. V and J are TRBV18 and TRBJ2-5, with TRBD1 matching 7 bases. Sequenced: PBMCs. The CDR3 DNA follows: TGTGCCAGCTCACAGTTACAGGGGACCCAAGAGACCCAGTACTTC. Translated: CASSQLQGTQETQYF.